The 18 T cell receptor beta chains given below trace back to one sample, sequenced in a study of T cells in Graves' hyperthyroidism and ophthalmopathy. Authors of the study amplified TCR beta CDR3 regions from RNA transcripts. HTBI primers drove first-round RT-PCR of the TCR CDR3. TCRdb called the multiplex PCR reads again in MiXCR, with one record for every CDR3 protein. The profile shows 450,000 to 700,000 distinct CDR3 sequences, roughly 50% of them singletons. Sequenced: peripheral blood or thyroid tissue (not recorded which). These receptors all come from an adult woman with Graves' disease, either hyperthyroidism or ophthalmopathy (not recorded which).

This rearrangement joins TRBV7-6 to TRBJ1-3; a weak D match, TRBD1 (6 bases). The germline V gene encodes CDR1 SGHVS and CDR2 FNYEAQ. The CDR3 covers 15 residues. The V end lost 3 bases, the J end lost 0 bases, and 9 bases lay between the germline ends. CDR3 in DNA: TGTGCCAGCAGCTTGCTGGGGGCCTCTGGAAACACCATATATTTT. As protein: CASSLLGASGNTIYF. Complete variable domain (other parts from reference TRBV7-6 and TRBJ1-3): GAGVSQSPRYKVTKRGQDVALRCDPISGHVSLYWYRQALGQGPEFLTYFNYEAQQDKSGLPNDRFSAERPEGSISTLTIQRTEQRDSAMYRCASSLLGASGNTIYFGEGSWLTVV.

This rearrangement joins TRBV10-3 to TRBJ2-2; either TRBD1 or TRBD2 may fit D (5 bases each). This CDR3 has 16 amino acids. Germline V gives CDR1 ENHRY, CDR2 SYGVKD. The germline V and J ends were trimmed by 4 bases and 3 bases, with 15 bases remaining between them. The chain's CDR3 is CAISVRRDGDTGELFF. The CDR3 coding sequence is TGTGCCATCAGTGTACGCCGGGACGGCGACACCGGGGAGCTGTTTTTT.

The V and J genes are TRBV7-8 and TRBJ2-7; 7 positions match TRBD1. V trimming: 5 bases; J trimming: 4 bases; junction bases outside the gene matches: 8. CDR3 length equals 14 residues. Germline lookup yields CDR1 SGHVS and CDR2 FQNEAQ. Here the CDR3 DNA reads TGTGCCAGCAGCCCCGGGGACAGTGGTTACGAGCAGTACTTC. This gives the protein CASSPGDSGYEQYF.

This clonotype was found many times. This chain joins TRBV12-3 or TRBV12-4 and TRBJ1-1; D is ambiguous. The CDR3 covers 16 residues. Trimming stripped 6 bases from V and 4 bases from J, with 21 bases between. CDR3 DNA sequence: TGTGCCAGCAGCCCCAAAGCTCCTCTCGAGGCCACTGAAGCTTTCTTT. Translating it yields CASSPKAPLEATEAFF.

This clonotype was picked up one time. The rearrangement joins TRBV19 to TRBJ1-5, with TRBD1 matching over 9 bases. V gave up 5 bases and J gave up 7 bases; unmatched junction bases: 6. The length of the CDR3 is 14 residues. Germline-derived CDR1 and CDR2 are LNHDA and SQIVND (reference sequence). The CDR3 spells CASSYGTGIQPQHF. DNA of the CDR3: TGTGCCAGTAGTTATGGGACAGGGATCCAGCCCCAGCATTTT.

A remark on this clonotype: A clone one base away is much larger, so this may be a read error. CDR3 sequence reads: CANSYRGQPGEQYF. The CDR3, as DNA: TGTGCCAACAGCTACCGGGGACAGCCGGGCGAGCAGTACTTC. This rearrangement joins TRBV7-3 to TRBJ2-7, with 7 bases aligning to TRBD1. This CDR3 has 14 amino acids. CDR1 is SGHTA and CDR2 is FQGTGA in the germline V gene.

J is TRBJ2-5 and V is TRBV29-1; D is unclear. The CDR3 spans 12 residues. Germline V gene data show CDR1 as SQVTM and CDR2 as ANQGSEA. V lost 4 bases and J 3 bases, leaving 9 bases between the germline ends. The CDR3 sequence: CSVALSKETQYF. The CDR3, as DNA: TGCAGCGTTGCGCTCAGTAAAGAGACCCAGTACTTC. Full variable domain (rest looked up from reference TRBV29-1 and TRBJ2-5): SAVISQKPSRDICQRGTSLTIQCQVDSQVTMMFWYRQQPGQSLTLIATANQGSEATYESGFVIDKFPISRPNLTFSTLTVSNMSPEDSSIYLCSVALSKETQYFGPGTRLLVL.

V and J are TRBV20-1 and TRBJ1-2; D gene unclear. This CDR3 region has 13 residues. V was pared by 0 bases and J by 2 bases, with 7 bases between. Germline V CDR1 and CDR2: DFQATT, SNEGSKA (reference sequence). CDR3 DNA: TGCAGTGCTAGAGATGGGCAAAACTATGGCTACACCTTC. This sequence encodes CSARDGQNYGYTF.

This clonotype was observed many times. The chain carries TRBV7-9 and TRBJ1-5; no reliable D call. In germline, CDR1 is SEHNR, CDR2 FQNEAQ (reference sequence). Trimming removed 1 base at V and 6 bases at J, with 4 bases between. This CDR3 comprises 12 residues. The CDR3 DNA reads TGTGCCAGCAGCTTAGAGAGTCAGCCCCAGCATTTT. Residues: CASSLESQPQHF.

J is TRBJ1-1 and V is TRBV29-1; the match to TRBD1 covers 9 bases. The CDR3 loop spans 12 amino acids. Germline CDR1 and CDR2: SQVTM and ANQGSEA. J gave up 6 bases and V 8 bases, and 7 bases lay outside the gene matches. The CDR3: CSQGQGLSEAFF. Here the CDR3 DNA reads TGCAGCCAGGGACAGGGTTTGTCTGAAGCTTTCTTT.

This clonotype showed up many times. The chain links TRBV7-9 to TRBJ1-1; 8 positions match TRBD1. V dropped 3 bases and J dropped 3; count of bases not matched to a gene: 3. CDR3 length: 14 residues. Germline V gives CDR1 SEHNR, CDR2 FQNEAQ (reference sequence). The CDR3 DNA follows: TGTGCCAGCAGCTTCCCAGGGGGCGACACTGAAGCTTTCTTT. Encoded protein: CASSFPGGDTEAFF.

This clonotype was picked up many times. CDR3 bases: TGCGCCAGCAGCTTGGGAGCGACTAGCGGGAGTGAGACCCAGTACTTC. Translated: CASSLGATSGSETQYF. The chain employs TRBV5-1 and TRBJ2-5, with 12 bases fitting TRBD2. Germline-derived CDR1 and CDR2 are SGHRS and YFSETQ. The junction had 5 bases not matched to a gene; V was cut back by 0 bases and J by 5 bases. This CDR3 is 16 amino acids long.

This chain uses TRBV19 with TRBJ1-5; D remains unclear. CDR3 size: 12 residues. The germline V gene has CDR1 LNHDA and CDR2 SQIVND (reference sequence). With 6 bases removed from V and 7 bases from J, the gap between germline ends came to 10 bases. The CDR3 loop is CASRAKNQPQHF. The CDR3 nucleotides are TGTGCCAGTAGGGCGAAGAACCAGCCCCAGCATTTT.

This clonotype was counted between two and nine times. The chain employs TRBV15 and TRBJ2-5; D possibly corresponds to TRBD2 (7 bases). Between the trimmed V and J ends, which lost 0 bases and 1 base, there was a span of 21 bases. The germline gives CDR1 LNHNV, CDR2 YYDKDF (reference sequence). The CDR3 runs to 19 residues. The CDR3 sequence: CATSRDPSGASGLQETQYF. The CDR3 DNA follows: TGTGCCACCAGCAGAGATCCATCGGGGGCTAGCGGCCTCCAAGAGACCCAGTACTTC.

J is TRBJ2-7 and V is TRBV5-1; a possible D gene is TRBD2 (5 bases). Germline CDR1 SGHRS, CDR2 YFSETQ. This CDR3 has 14 amino acids. Between the trimmed V and J ends, which lost 4 bases and 4 bases, there was a span of 15 bases. The CDR3 spells CASSRTGESYEQYF. As DNA, the CDR3 is TGCGCCAGCAGCCGCACCGGGGAATCATACGAGCAGTACTTC.

This clonotype was observed once. The rearrangement uses TRBV10-3 and TRBJ2-6, with D possibly TRBD1 on 5 matching bases. The germline CDR1 and CDR2 sequences are ENHRY and SYGVKD. The CDR3 is 20 residues long. Trimming left V 0 bases short and J 0 bases short, with 18 bases between. The CDR3 region is CAISESLGQPLGSGANVLTF. CDR3 sequence (DNA): TGTGCCATCAGTGAGTCTCTGGGGCAGCCCCTAGGCTCTGGGGCCAACGTCCTGACTTTC.

The V call is TRBV29-1, the J call TRBJ1-2; 12 bases are a match to TRBD1. In germline, CDR1 is SQVTM, CDR2 ANQGSEA. The CDR3 is 15 residues long. V shed 6 bases, J shed 4 bases, and the junction held 9 bases outside the gene matches. CDR3 loop: CSVKGQGAQTYGYTF. For the CDR3, the DNA is TGCAGCGTCAAGGGACAGGGGGCGCAAACCTATGGCTACACCTTC.

The genes are TRBV2 and TRBJ2-7; TRBD2 matches 9 bases. Germline V gene sequence: CDR1 SNHLY, CDR2 FYNNEI. J lost 1 base, V lost 4 bases, and 11 bases had no gene match. The CDR3 spans 17 residues. Here the CDR3 DNA reads TGTGCCAGCAGTGCGGGCCGAGCTAGCGGGAATTCCTACGAGCAGTACTTC. Protein sequence: CASSAGRASGNSYEQYF.